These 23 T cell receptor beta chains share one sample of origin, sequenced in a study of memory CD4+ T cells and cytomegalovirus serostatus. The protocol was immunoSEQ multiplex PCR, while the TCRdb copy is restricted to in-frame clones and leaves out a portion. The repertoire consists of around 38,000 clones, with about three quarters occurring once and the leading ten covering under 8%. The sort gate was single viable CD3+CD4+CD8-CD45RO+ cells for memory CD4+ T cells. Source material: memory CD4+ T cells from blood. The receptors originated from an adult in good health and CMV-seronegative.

DNA for the CDR3: TGTGCCAGCTCAGCCGTACAGAACACTGAAGCTTTCTTT. This translates into CASSAVQNTEAFF. The J gene is TRBJ1-1, the V gene TRBV18, with no clear D. With 5 bases removed from V and 1 base from J, the gap between germline ends came to 8 bases. Per the germline V gene, CDR1 is KGHSH and CDR2 is LQKENI. The CDR3 has 13 residues.

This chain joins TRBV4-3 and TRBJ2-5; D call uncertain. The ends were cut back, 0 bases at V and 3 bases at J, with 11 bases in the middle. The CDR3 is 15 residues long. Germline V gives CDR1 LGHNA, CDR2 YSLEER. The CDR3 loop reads CASSQDVLREETQYF. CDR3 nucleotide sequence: TGCGCCAGCAGCCAAGATGTACTTAGGGAAGAGACCCAGTACTTC.

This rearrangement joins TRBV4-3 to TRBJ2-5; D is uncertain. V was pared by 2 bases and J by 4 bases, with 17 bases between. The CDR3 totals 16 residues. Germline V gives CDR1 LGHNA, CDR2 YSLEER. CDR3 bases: TGCGCCAGCAGCCAAACTCTCATGGCTAGAGGAGAGACCCAGTACTTC. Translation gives CASSQTLMARGETQYF.

The CDR3 sequence is CAYRDRVYEQYF. As DNA, the CDR3 is TGTGCCTACAGGGACAGGGTCTACGAGCAGTACTTC. The gene calls are TRBV30 and TRBJ2-7; the match to TRBD1 covers 9 bases. The germline CDR1 and CDR2 sequences are GTSNPN and SVGIG (reference sequence). CDR3 length: 12 amino acids. The V and J ends lost 7 bases and 3 bases, in that order; junction bases with no gene match: 4.

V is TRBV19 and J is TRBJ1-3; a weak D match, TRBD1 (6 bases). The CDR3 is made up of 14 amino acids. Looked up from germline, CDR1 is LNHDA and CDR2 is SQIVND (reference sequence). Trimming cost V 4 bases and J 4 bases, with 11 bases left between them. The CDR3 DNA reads TGTGCCAGTAGTACGACCAGGGGCGGAAACACCATATATTTT. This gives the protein CASSTTRGGNTIYF.

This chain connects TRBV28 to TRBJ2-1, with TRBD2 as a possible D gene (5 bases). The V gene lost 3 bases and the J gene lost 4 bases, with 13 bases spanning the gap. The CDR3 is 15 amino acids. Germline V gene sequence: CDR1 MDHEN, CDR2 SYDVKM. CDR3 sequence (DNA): TGTGCCAGCAGTTTGCCCAGCGGCAATTACAATGAGCAGTTCTTC. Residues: CASSLPSGNYNEQFF.

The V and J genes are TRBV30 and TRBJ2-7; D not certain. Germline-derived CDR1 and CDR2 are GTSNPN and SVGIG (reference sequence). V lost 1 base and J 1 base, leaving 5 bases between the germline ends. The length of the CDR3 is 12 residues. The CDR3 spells CAWSAQSYEQYF. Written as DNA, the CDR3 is TGTGCCTGGAGTGCGCAGTCCTACGAGCAGTACTTC. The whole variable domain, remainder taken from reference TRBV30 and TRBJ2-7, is SQTIHQWPATLVQPVGSPLSLECTVEGTSNPNLYWYRQAAGRGLQLLFYSVGIGQISSEVPQNLSASRPQDRQFILSSKKLLLSDSGFYLCAWSAQSYEQYFGPGTRLTVT.

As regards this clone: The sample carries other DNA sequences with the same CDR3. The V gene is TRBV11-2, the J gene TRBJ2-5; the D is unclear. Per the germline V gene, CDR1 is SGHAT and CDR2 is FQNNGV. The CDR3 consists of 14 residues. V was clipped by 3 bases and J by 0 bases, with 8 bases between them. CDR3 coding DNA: TGTGCCAGCAGCTTGCGACTGAACCAAGAGACCCAGTACTTC. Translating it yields CASSLRLNQETQYF.

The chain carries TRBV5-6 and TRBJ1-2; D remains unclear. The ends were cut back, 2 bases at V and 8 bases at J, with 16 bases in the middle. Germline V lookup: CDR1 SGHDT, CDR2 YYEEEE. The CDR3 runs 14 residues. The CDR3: CASSFFIVEGGYTF. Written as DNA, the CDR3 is TGTGCCAGCAGCTTTTTTATAGTAGAAGGGGGCTACACCTTC.

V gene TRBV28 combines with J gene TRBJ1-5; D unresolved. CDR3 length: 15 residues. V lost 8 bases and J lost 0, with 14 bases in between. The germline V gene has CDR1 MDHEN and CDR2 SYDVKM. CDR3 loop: CASFDRTNSNQPQHF. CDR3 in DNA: TGTGCCAGCTTCGATAGGACTAATAGCAATCAGCCCCAGCATTTT.

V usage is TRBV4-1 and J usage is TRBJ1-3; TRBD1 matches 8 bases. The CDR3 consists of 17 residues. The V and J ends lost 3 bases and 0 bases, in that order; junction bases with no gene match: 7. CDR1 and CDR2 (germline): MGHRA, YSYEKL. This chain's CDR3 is CASSQSTGALSGNTIYF. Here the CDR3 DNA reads TGCGCCAGCAGCCAGTCGACAGGGGCGCTCTCTGGAAACACCATATATTTT.

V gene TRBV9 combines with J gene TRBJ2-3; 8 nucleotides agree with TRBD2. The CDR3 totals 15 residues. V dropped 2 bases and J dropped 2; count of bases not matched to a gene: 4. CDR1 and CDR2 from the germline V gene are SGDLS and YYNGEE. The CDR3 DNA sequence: TGTGCCAGCAGCGTCGGGACTAGAGTCACAGATACGCAGTATTTT. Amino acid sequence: CASSVGTRVTDTQYF.

CDR3 sequence reads: CASSQGLIRGGYEQYF. Here the CDR3 DNA reads TGTGCCAGCAGCCAAGGACTTATAAGGGGTGGGTACGAGCAGTACTTC. The chain has TRBV14 and TRBJ2-7; D possibly corresponds to TRBD1 (5 bases). Per germline, CDR1 SGHDN and CDR2 FVKESK. The CDR3 consists of 16 residues. V dropped 1 base and J dropped 4 bases, with 17 bases sitting between them.

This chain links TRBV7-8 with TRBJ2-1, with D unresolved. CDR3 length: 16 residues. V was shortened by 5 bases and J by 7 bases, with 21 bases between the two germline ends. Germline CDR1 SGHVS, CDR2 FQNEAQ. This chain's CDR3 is CASSPRDQLVGNEQFF. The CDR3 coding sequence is TGTGCCAGCAGCCCTAGAGACCAACTGGTCGGTAATGAGCAGTTCTTC.

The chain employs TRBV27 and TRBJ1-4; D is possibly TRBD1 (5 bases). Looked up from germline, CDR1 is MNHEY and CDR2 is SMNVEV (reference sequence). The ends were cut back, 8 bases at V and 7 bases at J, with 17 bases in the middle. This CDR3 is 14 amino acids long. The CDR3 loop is CASSAGRVGEKLFF. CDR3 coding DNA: TGTGCCAGCTCCGCCGGCAGGGTGGGTGAAAAACTGTTTTTT.

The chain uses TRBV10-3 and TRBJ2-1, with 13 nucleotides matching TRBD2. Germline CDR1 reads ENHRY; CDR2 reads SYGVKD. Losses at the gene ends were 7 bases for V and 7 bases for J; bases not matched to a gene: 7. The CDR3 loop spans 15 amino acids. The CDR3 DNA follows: TGTGCCATCAATCGACTAGCGGGAGGTAGAAATGAGCAGTTCTTC. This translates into CAINRLAGGRNEQFF.

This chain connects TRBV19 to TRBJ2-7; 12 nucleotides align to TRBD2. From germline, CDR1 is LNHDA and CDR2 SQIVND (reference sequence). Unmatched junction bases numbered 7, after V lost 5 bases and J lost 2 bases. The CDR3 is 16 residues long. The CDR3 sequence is CASSLRLAGVAYEQYF. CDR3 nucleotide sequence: TGTGCCAGTAGTCTACGACTAGCGGGAGTCGCCTACGAGCAGTACTTC.

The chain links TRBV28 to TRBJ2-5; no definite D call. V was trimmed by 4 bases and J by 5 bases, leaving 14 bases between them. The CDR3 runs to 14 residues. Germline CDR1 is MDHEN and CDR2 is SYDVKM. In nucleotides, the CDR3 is TGTGCCAGCAGTTCCTCGGCCGTCCGGGAGACCCAGTACTTC. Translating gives CASSSSAVRETQYF.

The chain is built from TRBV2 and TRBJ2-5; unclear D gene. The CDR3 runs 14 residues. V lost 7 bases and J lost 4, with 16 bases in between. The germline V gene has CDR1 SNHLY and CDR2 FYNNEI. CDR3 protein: CASNRGAGLETQYF. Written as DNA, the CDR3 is TGTGCCAGCAACCGAGGAGCCGGGTTAGAGACCCAGTACTTC.

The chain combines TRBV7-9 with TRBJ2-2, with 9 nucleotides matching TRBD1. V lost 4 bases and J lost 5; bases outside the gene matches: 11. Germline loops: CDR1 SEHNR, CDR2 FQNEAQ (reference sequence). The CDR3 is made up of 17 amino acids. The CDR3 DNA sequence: TGTGCCAGCAGCTCCGTGGCGGGACAGGGCGGGACCGGGGAGCTGTTTTTT. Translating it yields CASSSVAGQGGTGELFF.

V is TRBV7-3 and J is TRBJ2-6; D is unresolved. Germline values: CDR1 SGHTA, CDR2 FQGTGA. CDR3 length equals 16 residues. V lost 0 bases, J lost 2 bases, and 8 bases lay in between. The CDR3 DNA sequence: TGTGCCAGCAGCTTAACGGGCGCAGCTGGGGCCAACGTCCTGACTTTC. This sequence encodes CASSLTGAAGANVLTF.

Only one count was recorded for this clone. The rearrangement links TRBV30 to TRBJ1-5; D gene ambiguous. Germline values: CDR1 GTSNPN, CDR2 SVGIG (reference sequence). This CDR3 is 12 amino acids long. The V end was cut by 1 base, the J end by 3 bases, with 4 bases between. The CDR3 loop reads CAWSDNNQPQHF. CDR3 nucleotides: TGTGCCTGGAGTGATAACAATCAGCCCCAGCATTTT.

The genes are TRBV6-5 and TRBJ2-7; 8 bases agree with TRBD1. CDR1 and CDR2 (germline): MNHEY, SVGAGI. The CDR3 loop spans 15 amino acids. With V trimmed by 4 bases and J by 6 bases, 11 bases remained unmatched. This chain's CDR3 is CASSSDREKRTEQYF. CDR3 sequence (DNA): TGTGCCAGCAGTTCGGACAGGGAGAAGAGGACCGAGCAGTACTTC.